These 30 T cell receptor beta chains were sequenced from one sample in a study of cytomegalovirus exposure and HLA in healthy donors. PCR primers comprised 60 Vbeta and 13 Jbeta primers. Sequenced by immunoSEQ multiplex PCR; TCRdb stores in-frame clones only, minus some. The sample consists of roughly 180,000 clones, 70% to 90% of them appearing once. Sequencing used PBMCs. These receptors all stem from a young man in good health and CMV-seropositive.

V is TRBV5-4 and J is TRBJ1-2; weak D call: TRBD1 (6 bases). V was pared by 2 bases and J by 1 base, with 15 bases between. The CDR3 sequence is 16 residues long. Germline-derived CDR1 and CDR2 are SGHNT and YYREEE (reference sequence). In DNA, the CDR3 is TGTGCCAGCAGCTTCCGTGGACAGTCCTATAACTATGGCTACACCTTC. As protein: CASSFRGQSYNYGYTF. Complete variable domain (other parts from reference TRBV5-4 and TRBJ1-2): ETGVTQSPTHLIKTRGQQVTLRCSSQSGHNTVSWYQQALGQGPQFIFQYYREEENGRGNFPPRFSGLQFPNYSSELNVNALELDDSALYLCASSFRGQSYNYGYTFGSGTRLTVV.

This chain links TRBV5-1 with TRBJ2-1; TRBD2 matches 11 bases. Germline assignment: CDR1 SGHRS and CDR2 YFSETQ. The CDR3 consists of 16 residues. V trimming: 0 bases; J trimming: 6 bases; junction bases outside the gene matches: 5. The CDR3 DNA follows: TGCGCCAGCAGCTTGGTTAGCGGGGGGGCGCTCAATGAGCAGTTCTTC. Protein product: CASSLVSGGALNEQFF.

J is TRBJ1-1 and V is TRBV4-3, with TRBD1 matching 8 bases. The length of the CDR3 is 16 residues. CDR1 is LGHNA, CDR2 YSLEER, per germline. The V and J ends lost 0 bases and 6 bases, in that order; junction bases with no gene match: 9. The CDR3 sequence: CASSQDSTGELSEAFF. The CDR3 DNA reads TGCGCCAGCAGCCAAGATTCGACAGGGGAACTATCTGAAGCTTTCTTT.

CDR3 amino acids: CASSPTQGSYEQYF. The CDR3 bases are TGCGCCAGCAGCCCTACCCAGGGATCCTACGAGCAGTACTTC. The chain joins TRBV4-1 to TRBJ2-7; maybe TRBD1 (5 bases). The CDR3 covers 14 residues. CDR1 is MGHRA and CDR2 is YSYEKL in the germline V gene. The V end was cut by 4 bases, the J end by 1 base, with 11 bases between.

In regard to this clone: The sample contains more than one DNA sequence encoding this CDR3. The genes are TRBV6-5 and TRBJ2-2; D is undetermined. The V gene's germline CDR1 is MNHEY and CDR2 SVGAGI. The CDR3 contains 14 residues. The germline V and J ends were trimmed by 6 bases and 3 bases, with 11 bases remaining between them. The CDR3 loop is CASRPQVYTGELFF. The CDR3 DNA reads TGTGCCAGCAGACCGCAGGTTTACACCGGGGAGCTGTTTTTT.

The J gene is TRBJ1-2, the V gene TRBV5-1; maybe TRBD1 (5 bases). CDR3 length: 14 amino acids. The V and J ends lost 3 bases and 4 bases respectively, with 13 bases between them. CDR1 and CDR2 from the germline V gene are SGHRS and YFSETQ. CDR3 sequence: CASSSGGDGYGYTF. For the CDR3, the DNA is TGCGCCAGCAGCTCGGGGGGGGACGGCTATGGCTACACCTTC.

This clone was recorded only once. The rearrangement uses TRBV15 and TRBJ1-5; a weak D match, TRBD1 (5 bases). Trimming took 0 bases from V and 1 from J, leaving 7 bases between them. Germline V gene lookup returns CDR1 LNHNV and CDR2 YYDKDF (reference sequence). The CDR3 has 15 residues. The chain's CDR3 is CATSRDGGSNQPQHF. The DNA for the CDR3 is TGTGCCACCAGCAGAGATGGGGGGAGCAATCAGCCCCAGCATTTT.

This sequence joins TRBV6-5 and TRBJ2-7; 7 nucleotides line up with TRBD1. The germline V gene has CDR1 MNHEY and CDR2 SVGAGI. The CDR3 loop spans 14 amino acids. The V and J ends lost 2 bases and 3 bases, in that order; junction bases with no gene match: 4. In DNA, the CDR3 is TGTGCCAGCAGTTACCGGGACAGCGGCTACGAGCAGTACTTC. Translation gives CASSYRDSGYEQYF.

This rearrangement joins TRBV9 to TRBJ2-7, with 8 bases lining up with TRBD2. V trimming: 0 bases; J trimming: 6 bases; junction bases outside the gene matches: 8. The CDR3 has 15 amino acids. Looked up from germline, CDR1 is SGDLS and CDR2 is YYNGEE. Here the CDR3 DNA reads TGTGCCAGCAGCGTAGGGGGACTAGGAGTCTCCGAGCAGTACTTC. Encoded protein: CASSVGGLGVSEQYF.

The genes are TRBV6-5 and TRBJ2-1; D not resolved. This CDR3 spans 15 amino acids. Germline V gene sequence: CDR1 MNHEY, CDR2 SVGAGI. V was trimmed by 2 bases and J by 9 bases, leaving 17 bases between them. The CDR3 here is CASSYLIHPTVEQFF. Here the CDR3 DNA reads TGTGCCAGCAGTTACCTAATCCATCCTACCGTTGAGCAGTTCTTC.

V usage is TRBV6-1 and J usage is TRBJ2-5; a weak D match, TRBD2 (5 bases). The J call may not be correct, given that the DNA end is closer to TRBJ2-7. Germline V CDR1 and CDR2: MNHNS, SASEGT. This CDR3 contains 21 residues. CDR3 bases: TGTGCCAGCAGTGAAAGTTCTCCGCCCGGGTGGGTCTTGGGGAGCTCCTACGAGCAGTACTTC. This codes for CASSESSPPGWVLGSSYEQYF.

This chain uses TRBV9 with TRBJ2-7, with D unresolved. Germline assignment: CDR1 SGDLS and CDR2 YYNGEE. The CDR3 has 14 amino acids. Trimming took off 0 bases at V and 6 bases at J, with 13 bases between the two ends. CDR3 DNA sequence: TGTGCCAGCAGCGTAGGAGCCTTCCTAGGCGAGCAGTACTTC. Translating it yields CASSVGAFLGEQYF.

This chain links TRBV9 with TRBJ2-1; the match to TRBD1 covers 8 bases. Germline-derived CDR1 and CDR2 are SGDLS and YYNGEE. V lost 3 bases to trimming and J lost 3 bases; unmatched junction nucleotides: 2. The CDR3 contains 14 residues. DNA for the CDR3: TGTGCCAGCAGCGGGACAGGGAACTACAATGAGCAGTTCTTC. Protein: CASSGTGNYNEQFF.

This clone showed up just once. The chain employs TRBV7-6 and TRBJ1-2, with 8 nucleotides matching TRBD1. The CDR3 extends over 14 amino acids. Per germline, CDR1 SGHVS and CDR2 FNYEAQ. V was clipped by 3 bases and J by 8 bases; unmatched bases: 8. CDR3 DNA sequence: TGTGCCAGCAGCTTGGACAGGGACAGAGGGGGCTACACCTTC. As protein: CASSLDRDRGGYTF.

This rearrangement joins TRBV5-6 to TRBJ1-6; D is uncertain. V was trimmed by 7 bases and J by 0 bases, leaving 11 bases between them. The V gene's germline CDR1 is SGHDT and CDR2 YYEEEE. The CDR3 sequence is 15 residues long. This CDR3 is CASGGLSSYNSPLHF. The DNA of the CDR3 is TGTGCCAGCGGCGGGCTGAGCTCCTATAATTCACCCCTCCACTTT. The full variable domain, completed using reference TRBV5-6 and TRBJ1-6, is DAGVTQSPTHLIKTRGQQVTLRCSPKSGHDTVSWYQQALGQGPQFIFQYYEEEERQRGNFPDRFSGHQFPNYSSELNVNALLLGDSALYLCASGGLSSYNSPLHFGNGTRLTVT.

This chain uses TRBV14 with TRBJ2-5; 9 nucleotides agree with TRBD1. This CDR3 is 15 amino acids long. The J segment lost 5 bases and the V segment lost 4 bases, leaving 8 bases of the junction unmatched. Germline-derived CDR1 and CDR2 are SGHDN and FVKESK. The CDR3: CASSLGDRAVETQYF. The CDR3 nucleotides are TGTGCCAGCAGCCTGGGGGACAGGGCGGTGGAGACCCAGTACTTC.

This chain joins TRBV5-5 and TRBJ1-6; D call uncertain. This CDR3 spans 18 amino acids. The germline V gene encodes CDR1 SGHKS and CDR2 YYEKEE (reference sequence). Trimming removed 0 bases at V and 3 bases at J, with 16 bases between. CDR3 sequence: CASSLDQLTGNYNSPLHF. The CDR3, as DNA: TGTGCCAGCAGCTTGGATCAACTGACGGGAAACTATAATTCACCCCTCCACTTT.

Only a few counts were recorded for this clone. The CDR3 loop is CASSGRGYSNQPQHF. As DNA, the CDR3 is TGTGCCAGCAGCGGGAGAGGCTATAGCAATCAGCCCCAGCATTTT. The rearrangement joins TRBV7-2 to TRBJ1-5; D remains unclear. V dropped 5 bases and J dropped 0 bases, with 11 bases sitting between them. The CDR3 totals 15 residues. Germline V gene data show CDR1 as SGHTA and CDR2 as FQGNSA. The whole variable domain, remainder taken from reference TRBV7-2 and TRBJ1-5, is GAGVSQSPSNKVTEKGKDVELRCDPISGHTALYWYRQSLGQGLEFLIYFQGNSAPDKSGLPSDRFSAERTGGSVSTLTIQRTQQEDSAVYLCASSGRGYSNQPQHFGDGTRLSIL.

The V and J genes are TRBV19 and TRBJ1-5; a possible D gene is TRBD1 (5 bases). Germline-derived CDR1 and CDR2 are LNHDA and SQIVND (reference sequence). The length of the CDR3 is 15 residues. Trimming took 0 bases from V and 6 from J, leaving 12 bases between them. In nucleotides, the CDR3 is TGTGCCAGTAGTATAGATGGGGGGATCGGTCAGCCCCAGCATTTT. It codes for CASSIDGGIGQPQHF.

In nucleotides, the CDR3 is TGTGCCAGCAGGCTGGGGGGGCGAGTGGAGCAGTTCTTC. This gives the protein CASRLGGRVEQFF. The chain combines TRBV27 with TRBJ2-1, with a possible D match to TRBD2 (7 bases). CDR1 is MNHEY, CDR2 SMNVEV, per germline (reference sequence). This CDR3 has 13 residues. V was shortened by 6 bases and J by 10 bases, with 16 bases between the two germline ends.

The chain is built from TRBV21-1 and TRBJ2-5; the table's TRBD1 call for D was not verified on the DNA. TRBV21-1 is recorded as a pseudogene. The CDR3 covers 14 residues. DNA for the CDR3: TGTGCCAGCAGCATAAGGACAGGAAGAGAGACCCAGTACTTC. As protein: CASSIRTGRETQYF.

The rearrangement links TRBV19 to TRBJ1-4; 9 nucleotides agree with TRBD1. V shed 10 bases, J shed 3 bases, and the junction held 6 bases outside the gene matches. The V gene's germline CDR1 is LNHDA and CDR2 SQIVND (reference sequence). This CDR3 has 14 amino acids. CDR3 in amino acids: CATRQGDSNEKLFF. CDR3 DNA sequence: TGTGCCACTCGACAGGGGGATTCTAATGAAAAACTGTTTTTT.

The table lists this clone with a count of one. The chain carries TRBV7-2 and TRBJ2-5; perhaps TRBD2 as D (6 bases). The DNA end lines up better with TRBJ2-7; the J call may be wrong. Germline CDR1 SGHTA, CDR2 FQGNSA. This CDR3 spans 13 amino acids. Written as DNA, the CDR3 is TGTGCCAGCAGCTTAGTTACGGGGGACGAGCAGTACTTC. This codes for CASSLVTGDEQYF.

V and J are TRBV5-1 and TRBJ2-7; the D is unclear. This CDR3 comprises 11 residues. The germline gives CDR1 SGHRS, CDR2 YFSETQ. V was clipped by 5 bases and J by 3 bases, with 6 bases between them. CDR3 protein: CASRQDYEQYF. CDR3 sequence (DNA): TGCGCCAGCAGACAAGACTACGAGCAGTACTTC. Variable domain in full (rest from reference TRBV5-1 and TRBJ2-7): KAGVTQTPRYLIKTRGQQVTLSCSPISGHRSVSWYQQTPGQGLQFLFEYFSETQRNKGNFPGRFSGRQFSNSRSEMNVSTLELGDSALYLCASRQDYEQYFGPGTRLTVT.

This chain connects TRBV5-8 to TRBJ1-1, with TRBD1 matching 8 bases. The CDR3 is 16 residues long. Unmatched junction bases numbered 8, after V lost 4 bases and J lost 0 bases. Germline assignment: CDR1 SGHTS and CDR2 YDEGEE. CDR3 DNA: TGTGCCAGCAGCCCTCGACAGGGGATCTTGAACACTGAAGCTTTCTTT. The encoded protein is CASSPRQGILNTEAFF.

In DNA form, the CDR3 reads TGTGCCAGCAGACAGGTTTCCTACGAGCAGTACTTC. This encodes CASRQVSYEQYF. This chain joins TRBV10-3 and TRBJ2-7; D may be TRBD1 (6 bases). The length of the CDR3 is 12 residues. In germline, CDR1 is ENHRY, CDR2 SYGVKD. Between the trimmed V and J ends, which lost 10 bases and 1 base, there was a span of 11 bases.

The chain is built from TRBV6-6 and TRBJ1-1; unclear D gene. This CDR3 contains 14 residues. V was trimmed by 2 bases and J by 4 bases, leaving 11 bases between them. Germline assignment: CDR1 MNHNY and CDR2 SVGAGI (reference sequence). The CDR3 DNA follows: TGTGCCAGCAGTTACGGACGGGGTCCCACTGAAGCTTTCTTT. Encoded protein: CASSYGRGPTEAFF.

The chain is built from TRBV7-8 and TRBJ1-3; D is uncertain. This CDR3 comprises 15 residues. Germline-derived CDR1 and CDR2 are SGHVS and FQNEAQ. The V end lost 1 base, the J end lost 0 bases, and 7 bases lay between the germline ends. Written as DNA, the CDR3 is TGTGCCAGCAGCTTAGGTACAGCCTCTGGAAACACCATATATTTT. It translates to CASSLGTASGNTIYF. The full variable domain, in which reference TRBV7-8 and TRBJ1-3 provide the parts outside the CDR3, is GAGVSQSPRYKVAKRGQDVALRCDPISGHVSLFWYQQALGQGPEFLTYFQNEAQLDKSGLPSDRFFAERPEGSVSTLKIQRTQQEDSAVYLCASSLGTASGNTIYFGEGSWLTVV.

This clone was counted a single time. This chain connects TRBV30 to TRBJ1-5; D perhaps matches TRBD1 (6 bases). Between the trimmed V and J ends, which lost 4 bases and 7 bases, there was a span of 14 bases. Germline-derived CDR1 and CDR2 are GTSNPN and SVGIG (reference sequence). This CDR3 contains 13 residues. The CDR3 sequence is CAWNRGGRQPQHF. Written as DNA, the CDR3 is TGTGCCTGGAATCGGGGGGGGCGGCAGCCCCAGCATTTT.

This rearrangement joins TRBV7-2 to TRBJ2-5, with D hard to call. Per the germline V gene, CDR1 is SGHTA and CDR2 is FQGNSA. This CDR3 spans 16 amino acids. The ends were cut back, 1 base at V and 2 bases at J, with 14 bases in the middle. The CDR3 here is CASSLGGVGSQETQYF. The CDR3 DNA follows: TGTGCCAGCAGCTTAGGAGGTGTCGGAAGTCAAGAGACCCAGTACTTC.